This TCR beta chain is drawn from a study of response to subunit inactivated influenza vaccine. Study results and caveats: Every seasonal influenza vaccination brings in few new T cells, the authors suggested.

TCRdb re-called the RT-PCR reads through MiXCR, storing one row per CDR3 protein. This sample carries 500,000 to 550,000 distinct CDR3 sequences, about 7.6% of them seen once, and the ten largest clones take around 13%. There are many counts of this clonotype. Antigen: not known. The CDR3 is 14 residues long. With 0 bases removed from V and 5 bases from J, the gap between germline ends came to 10 bases. The germline V gene encodes CDR1 MNHNS and CDR2 SASEGT. The clonotype was recovered from a man aged 45-69 years who received an inactivated influenza vaccine. The specimen was PBMCs from blood, collected 23 to 25 months after vaccination. The chain employs TRBV6-1 and TRBJ1-1; D unclear. The CDR3 nucleotides are TGTGCCAGCAGTGAAGCGCGTTTGAGGACTGAAGCTTTCTTT. Translating it yields CASSEARLRTEAFF.